These 5 T cell receptor beta chains were all obtained from the same sample, sequenced in a study of blood T cell repertoires in COVID-19. The method was immunoSEQ multiplex PCR; TCRdb's version includes in-frame clones alone and lacks a portion of them. The sample holds some 300,000 clones, approximately 90% seen once. Sample: PBMCs or T cells enriched from blood (not recorded which). These receptors came from an older woman in a cohort exposed to, infected with or recovered from COVID-19 (not recorded which).

The chain uses TRBV19 and TRBJ2-4; maybe TRBD2 (5 bases). V dropped 1 base and J dropped 1 base, with 8 bases sitting between them. CDR1 and CDR2 from the germline V gene are LNHDA and SQIVND (reference sequence). This CDR3 region has 15 residues. CDR3 nucleotide sequence: TGTGCCAGTAGTATAGTTCGGGATGCCAAAAACATTCAGTACTTC. Its translation: CASSIVRDAKNIQYF.

This chain links TRBV5-4 with TRBJ2-1; perhaps TRBD2 as D (5 bases). This CDR3 spans 14 amino acids. CDR1 is SGHNT, CDR2 YYREEE, per germline (reference sequence). V was clipped by 4 bases and J by 2 bases, with 10 bases between them. In DNA form, the CDR3 reads TGTGCCAGCAGCCTAGCCAGACCCTACAATGAGCAGTTCTTC. Its protein is CASSLARPYNEQFF.

Here the CDR3 DNA reads TGTGCCAGCAGTGGGACAGTTAGCAATCAGCCCCAGCATTTT. It is translated as CASSGTVSNQPQHF. V is TRBV28 and J is TRBJ1-5; 7 positions agree with TRBD1. The germline CDR1 and CDR2 sequences are MDHEN and SYDVKM. The CDR3 covers 14 residues. Trimming cost V 5 bases and J 0 bases; bases outside gene matches: 1.

The chain couples TRBV4-3 to TRBJ1-1; 8 nucleotides line up with TRBD1. The length of the CDR3 is 16 residues. V was pared by 4 bases and J by 0 bases, with 7 bases of the junction left unmatched. Germline CDR1 and CDR2: LGHNA and YSLEER. The CDR3 DNA is TGCGCCAGCAGCCCGGGACAGGTTTCGATGAACACTGAAGCTTTCTTT. As protein: CASSPGQVSMNTEAFF.

The rearrangement links TRBV27 to TRBJ1-2; unclear D gene. In germline, CDR1 is MNHEY, CDR2 SMNVEV (reference sequence). CDR3 length: 13 amino acids. Trimming stripped 3 bases from V and 2 bases from J, with 7 bases between. The CDR3 sequence: CASSLRENYGYTF. The CDR3 DNA sequence: TGTGCCAGCAGTTTGCGGGAAAACTATGGCTACACCTTC.